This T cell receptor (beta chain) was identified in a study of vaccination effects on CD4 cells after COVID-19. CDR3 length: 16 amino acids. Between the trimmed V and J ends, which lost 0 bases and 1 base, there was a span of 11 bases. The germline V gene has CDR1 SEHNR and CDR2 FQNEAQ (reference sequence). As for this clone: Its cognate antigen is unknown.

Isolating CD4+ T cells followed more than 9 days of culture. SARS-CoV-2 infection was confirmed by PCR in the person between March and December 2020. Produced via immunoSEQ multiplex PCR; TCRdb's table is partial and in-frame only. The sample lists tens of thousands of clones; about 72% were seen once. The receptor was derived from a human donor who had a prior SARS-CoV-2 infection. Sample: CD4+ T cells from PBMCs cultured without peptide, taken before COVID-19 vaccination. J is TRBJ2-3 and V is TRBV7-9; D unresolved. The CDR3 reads CASSLAIVGGTDTQYF. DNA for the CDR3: TGTGCCAGCAGCTTAGCTATTGTTGGGGGCACAGATACGCAGTATTTT.